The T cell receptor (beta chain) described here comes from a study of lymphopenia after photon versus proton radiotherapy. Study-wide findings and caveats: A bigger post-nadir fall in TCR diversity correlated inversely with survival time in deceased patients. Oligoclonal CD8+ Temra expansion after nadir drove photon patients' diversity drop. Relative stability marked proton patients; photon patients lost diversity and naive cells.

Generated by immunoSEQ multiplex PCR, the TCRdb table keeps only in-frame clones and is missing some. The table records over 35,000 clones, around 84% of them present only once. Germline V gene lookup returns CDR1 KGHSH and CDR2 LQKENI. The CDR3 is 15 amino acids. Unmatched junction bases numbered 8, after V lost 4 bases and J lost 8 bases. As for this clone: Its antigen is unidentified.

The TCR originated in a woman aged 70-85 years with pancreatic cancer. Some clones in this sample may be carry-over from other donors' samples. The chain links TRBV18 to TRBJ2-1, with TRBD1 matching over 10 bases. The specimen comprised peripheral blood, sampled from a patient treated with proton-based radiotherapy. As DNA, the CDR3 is TGTGCCAGCTCACAGAGGACAGGGGGAGTCGATGAGCAGTTCTTC. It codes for CASSQRTGGVDEQFF.